A single sample gave rise to the 5 T cell receptor beta chains below, sequenced in a study of shared clonotypes between healthy human individuals. Using immunoSEQ multiplex PCR, the repertoire was profiled, and TCRdb retains in-frame clones only, with some absent. This table holds more than 1,200,000 clones, 97% to 99% found once. The sample comprised naive CD4+ T cells sorted from blood. The sample's subset: CD45RA+ positively selected. All receptors derive from a man younger than 40 in good health.

This sequence joins TRBV19 and TRBJ2-7; 9 bases match TRBD1. J gave up 3 bases and V 3 bases, and 6 bases lay outside the gene matches. CDR1 LNHDA and CDR2 SQIVND come from the germline V gene (reference sequence). This CDR3 has 15 residues. The CDR3, as DNA: TGTGCCAGTAGTATCGGACAGGGGCTAGTCTACGAGCAGTACTTC. It encodes CASSIGQGLVYEQYF.

J is TRBJ2-7 and V is TRBV14; the D is unclear. CDR1 and CDR2 (germline): SGHDN, FVKESK. Trimming removed 3 bases from V and 4 bases from J, with 7 bases in between. The CDR3 is 12 amino acids. The DNA for the CDR3 is TGTGCCAGCAGCCATGTCGGATACGAGCAGTACTTC. Protein product: CASSHVGYEQYF.

This chain connects TRBV29-1 to TRBJ2-4; no definite D call. From germline, CDR1 is SQVTM and CDR2 ANQGSEA. Trimming left V 2 bases short and J 8 bases short, with 16 bases between. This CDR3 region has 14 residues. Here the CDR3 reads CSVEQSGVGDIQYF. In DNA form, the CDR3 reads TGCAGCGTTGAACAAAGTGGGGTGGGTGACATTCAGTACTTC.

This chain links TRBV12-5 with TRBJ2-7; D unresolved. The CDR3 is 13 residues long. The V and J ends lost 0 bases and 1 base respectively, with 4 bases between them. The germline V gene encodes CDR1 LGHNT and CDR2 FRNRAP. CDR3 coding DNA: TGTGCTAGTGGTTTGGTAGGGTCCTACGAGCAGTACTTC. As protein: CASGLVGSYEQYF.

This sequence joins TRBV28 and TRBJ1-2, with 7 positions matching TRBD1. J was trimmed by 4 bases and V by 3 bases; bases with no gene match: 11. Germline CDR1 reads MDHEN; CDR2 reads SYDVKM. The CDR3 is 16 amino acids. In DNA form, the CDR3 reads TGTGCCAGCAGTTTCGTGCAAGGGGGCAGGGGCTATGGCTACACCTTC. Protein product: CASSFVQGGRGYGYTF.